This TCR beta chain was captured by sequencing in a study of blood T cell repertoires in COVID-19. Study context: From the United States, Italy and Spain came samples of acute and convalescent COVID-19. PBMCs, B-cell-depleted T cells, or T cells provided the cDNA or gDNA that made up the material.

Per the germline V gene, CDR1 is MNHNY and CDR2 is SVGAGI (reference sequence). CDR3 length: 15 residues. J was trimmed by 0 bases and V by 3 bases; bases with no gene match: 1. Original data processing: Nucleated cell counts were estimated from reference gene primer amplification. Sequencing was performed with immunoSEQ multiplex PCR; in TCRdb, only in-frame clones are kept and a portion is missing. V and J calls and clone size are as listed in that table; D and trimming were resolved from the DNA. This sample has approximately 97,000 clones; over 65% occur once, and the top ten carry 4% to 5.5%. Material: peripheral blood. The TCR originated in a human donor in a cohort sampled during active COVID-19. This rearrangement joins TRBV6-6 to TRBJ2-3, with 9 positions matching TRBD2. CDR3 DNA: TGTGCCAGCAGTTATCTAGCGGGGAGCACAGATACGCAGTATTTT. Encoded protein: CASSYLAGSTDTQYF.